Listed here is a single TCR beta chain. This sample was included in a study of T cells after yellow fever vaccination. TCRdb reanalysed the 5' RACE reads using MiXCR and keeps one entry per CDR3 protein. This table has about 260,000 distinct CDR3 sequences, 13% appearing once. This receptor was taken from a man aged 30 to 45 who received the YFV17D yellow fever vaccine. The sequencing used CD4+ T cells sorted from PBMCs, collected 45 days after the yellow fever booster vaccination.

CDR3 region: CASSLDESSGANVLTF. In DNA form, the CDR3 reads TGCGCCAGCAGCTTGGACGAAAGCTCTGGGGCCAACGTCCTGACTTTC. The chain is built from TRBV5-1 and TRBJ2-6; no clear D. CDR1 and CDR2 from the germline V gene are SGHRS and YFSETQ. V was trimmed by 0 bases and J by 0 bases, leaving 7 bases between them. The CDR3 totals 16 residues.